This TCR beta chain was recovered during a study of post-analysis software for immune sequencing data (dated by TCRdb to about 2015). Regarding the study in general: Relapsing-remitting, secondary progressive and progressive-relapsing multiple sclerosis were recorded as disease courses, and subtype annotation was lacking for some patients. Patient repertoires were compared against about a dozen previously published healthy control repertoires from donors aged about 6 to 27 years. A subset of samples was prepared in parallel using single-end sample barcoding, then pooled and co-amplified after Illumina adapter ligation.

To demonstrate the VDJtools post-analysis software, the study profiled TCR beta repertoires from the peripheral blood of under 15 young patients with multiple sclerosis. The patients with multiple sclerosis were children and adolescents between 6 and 15 years of age. Broader findings and caveats from the paper: Direct clustering with F measure showed strong co-clustering of samples prepared in the same batch, prompting a batch-effect correction. Normalized Chao1 diversity was significantly lower in multiple sclerosis patients than controls, suggesting substantial peripheral T-cell clonal expansion. The control group was slightly older than the multiple sclerosis patient group. About five TRBV segments, including TRBV5-6, TRBV5-1 and TRBV20-1, were significantly more frequent in patients than controls.

The cysteine opens and the phenylalanine closes a CDR3 of 15 amino acids. CDR3 DNA only is kept here, 45 bases in frame from base 1. The germline V and J ends show losses of 3 bases and 3 bases respectively, and no gene match explains 9 bases of the junction. CDR1 and CDR2 are drawn from the germline V gene (reference sequence): DFQATT, SNEGSKA. The library was produced with PCR. Reads for this sample came from an Illumina HiSeq 2500. To reduce PCR and sequencing biases, unique molecular identifiers were incorporated into the TCR beta cDNA libraries. Per 1 to 10 million input T cells, 500,000 or so cDNA molecules were obtained, such that each molecule approximated one T cell. The patient libraries were prepared and sequenced with the same protocol used for the earlier healthy control dataset. Within a given batch, samples were prepared together, multiplexed and sequenced on the same HiSeq lane. The study's own analysis went as follows. Raw barcoded reads were processed with MIGEC, discarding single-read molecular identifier groups before consensus assembly and CDR3 extraction. VDJtools was used for post-analysis of the clonotype tables, and diversity was normalized by down-sampling every dataset to the size of the smallest sample. In repertoire overlap clustering, CDR3 amino acid sequences, but not nucleotide sequences, were matched to correct batch-related cross-sample contamination. TCRdb handled the public reads itself, with Q25 trimming in fastp and clone calling in MiXCR, and kept productive beta chains. Merged by CDR3 protein, the rows form single entries marked with the most common genes and DNA. The V and J calls come from TCRdb's annotation, not from the publication. For this sample the table gives roughly 620,000 distinct CDR3 sequences, of which roughly 45% were detected only once. The leading ten clones occupy over 1.5% of the sample.

Note on this clonotype: Its antigen is currently not known. No much larger clone is present one base from it, and per-base qualities are unavailable.

The sample was blood. The rearranged segments are TRBV20-1 and TRBJ1-2; 8 middle bases align to TRBD1. This sequence was found in a girl between 5 and 17 years old with multiple sclerosis. At the DNA level, the sequence is TGCAGTGCTAGGGTTACAGGGGGAACCTACTATGGCTACACCTTC. Protein translation: CSARVTGGTYYGYTF.